The 7 T cell receptor beta chains reported below all come from one sample, sequenced in a study of regulatory T cells in long-lasting Graves disease. The TCR beta library used iRepertoire HTBI primers with Arm-PCR amplification of CDR3. MiXCR, run by TCRdb on the multiplex PCR reads, gives a single entry per CDR3 protein. The table lists 400,000 to 500,000 distinct CDR3 sequences, less than 25% of them singletons, with approximately 8% in the top ten. Time point: persistent/refractory GD, antithyroid drugs over 5 years with positive TRAb. Generation of the TCR library employed RNA extracted from PBMCs. The sequencing used peripheral blood mononuclear cells (PBMCs), collected when the disease was refractory, from a patient treated with antithyroid drugs. The origin of the receptors is a female donor with Graves disease.

The V call is TRBV6-1, the J call TRBJ2-7; D tentatively reads TRBD1 or TRBD2 (5 bases each). The CDR3 sequence is 15 residues long. V was clipped by 7 bases and J by 3 bases, with 19 bases between them. Per the germline V gene, CDR1 is MNHNS and CDR2 is SASEGT. The chain's CDR3 is CASNSAGRPIYEQYF. The CDR3 DNA is TGTGCCAGCAATTCGGCAGGGAGACCTATCTACGAGCAGTACTTC.

This clonotype was seen ten or more times. This chain connects TRBV9 to TRBJ2-7; the D gene is possibly TRBD2 (6 bases). This CDR3 has 14 amino acids. The germline V gene has CDR1 SGDLS and CDR2 YYNGEE. V lost 0 bases and J lost 2, with 9 bases in between. CDR3 sequence reads: CASSVGRGTYEQYF. The CDR3 nucleotides are TGTGCCAGCAGCGTAGGTCGCGGGACCTACGAGCAGTACTTC.

This clonotype was counted between two and nine times. The J gene is TRBJ2-1, the V gene TRBV11-2; no reliable D call. The CDR3 sequence is 13 residues long. Trimming left V 2 bases short and J 3 bases short, with 5 bases between. Germline V lookup: CDR1 SGHAT, CDR2 FQNNGV. The CDR3: CASSLIDYNEQFF. The CDR3 DNA reads as TGTGCCAGCAGCTTAATAGACTACAATGAGCAGTTCTTC. Filled out from reference TRBV11-2 and TRBJ2-1, the complete variable domain reads EAGVAQSPRYKIIEKRQSVAFWCNPISGHATLYWYQQILGQGPKLLIQFQNNGVVDDSQLPKDRFSAERLKGVDSTLKIQPAKLEDSAVYLCASSLIDYNEQFFGPGTRLTVL.

The chain recombines TRBV7-6 with TRBJ1-4; TRBD1 is a possible D gene (5 bases). The germline gives CDR1 SGHVS, CDR2 FNYEAQ. Trimming took 2 bases from V and 8 from J, leaving 6 bases between them. The CDR3 loop spans 12 amino acids. The CDR3 loop reads CASSLRQEKLFF. The CDR3 DNA reads TGTGCCAGCAGCTTAAGACAGGAAAAACTGTTTTTT.

The CDR3 coding sequence is TGTGCCAGCAGCTTAAGGGGACAGGGATCCTCCCTCTCTGGGGCCAACGTCCTGACTTTC. This sequence encodes CASSLRGQGSSLSGANVLTF. The chain carries TRBV7-9 and TRBJ2-6, with 9 bases aligning to TRBD1. The V gene end was trimmed by 2 bases and the J gene end by 0 bases; junction bases not matched to a gene: 11. CDR1 is SEHNR, CDR2 FQNEAQ, per germline (reference sequence). The CDR3 has 20 residues.

The V gene is TRBV28, the J gene TRBJ2-6, with 9 bases identical to TRBD2. The J segment lost 0 bases and the V segment lost 3 bases, leaving 6 bases of the junction unmatched. CDR3 length equals 18 residues. The germline V gene encodes CDR1 MDHEN and CDR2 SYDVKM. CDR3 region: CASSFWLAGNSGANVLTF. The CDR3 nucleotides read TGTGCCAGCAGTTTTTGGCTAGCGGGGAACTCTGGGGCCAACGTCCTGACTTTC.

This clonotype was seen just once. This chain joins TRBV29-1 and TRBJ2-7; 7 positions agree with TRBD1. J gave up 2 bases and V 3 bases, and 1 base lay outside the gene matches. CDR3 length: 12 amino acids. Germline CDR1 reads SQVTM; CDR2 reads ANQGSEA. CDR3 protein: CSVDGTAYEQYF. Here the CDR3 DNA reads TGCAGCGTTGATGGGACAGCCTACGAGCAGTACTTC.